This T cell receptor (beta chain) was captured in a study of blood T cell repertoires in COVID-19. Looking at the study overall: Nucleic acid was either cDNA or gDNA, and it came from T cells, B-cell-depleted T cells, or PBMCs.

The CDR3 runs to 11 residues. Germline CDR1 reads SNHLY; CDR2 reads FYNNEI. V shed 5 bases, J shed 6 bases, and the junction held 0 bases outside the gene matches. The method was immunoSEQ multiplex PCR; TCRdb's version includes in-frame clones alone and lacks a portion of them. The table shows fewer than 250,000 clones, with around four fifths occurring only once. The sample comprised peripheral blood. This receptor was identified in a man aged 50 to 60 with active or convalescent COVID-19. V and J are TRBV2 and TRBJ1-2, with 7 bases that match TRBD1. CDR3 DNA sequence: TGTGCCAGCAGTACAGGGGATGGCTACACCTTC. Its translation is CASSTGDGYTF.